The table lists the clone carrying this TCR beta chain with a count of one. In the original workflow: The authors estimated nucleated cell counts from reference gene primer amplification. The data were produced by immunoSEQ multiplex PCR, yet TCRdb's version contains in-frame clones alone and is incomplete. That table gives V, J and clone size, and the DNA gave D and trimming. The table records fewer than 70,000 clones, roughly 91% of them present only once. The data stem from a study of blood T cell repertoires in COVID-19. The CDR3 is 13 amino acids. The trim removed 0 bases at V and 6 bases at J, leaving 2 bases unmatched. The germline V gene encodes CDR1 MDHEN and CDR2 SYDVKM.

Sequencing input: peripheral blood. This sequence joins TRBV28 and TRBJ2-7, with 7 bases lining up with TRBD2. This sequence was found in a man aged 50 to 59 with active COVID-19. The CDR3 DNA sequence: TGTGCCAGCAGTTTATGGGGGGGGAGCGAGCAGTACTTC. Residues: CASSLWGGSEQYF.